These 16 T cell receptor beta chains originate from one sample sequenced in a study of T cells in Graves' hyperthyroidism and ophthalmopathy. Amplification targeted TCR beta CDR3 regions from RNA transcripts. Using the HTBI primer set, a first-round RT-PCR was run on the TCR CDR3. TCRdb reprocessed the multiplex PCR reads with MiXCR, giving one entry per CDR3 protein. The table shows 530,000 or so distinct CDR3 sequences, with around a quarter occurring only once. The sequencing input was blood. The receptors come from a woman aged 25 to 39 with Graves' ophthalmopathy.

This chain connects TRBV9 to TRBJ1-5; D is undetermined. Germline lookup yields CDR1 SGDLS and CDR2 YYNGEE. The CDR3 has 17 residues. V lost 2 bases and J lost 4, with 19 bases in between. CDR3 region: CASSVSPLPPTNQPQHF. The CDR3 region has the DNA TGTGCCAGCAGCGTCTCTCCGTTGCCACCGACTAATCAGCCCCAGCATTTT. The variable domain in full, with the rest retrieved from reference TRBV9 and TRBJ1-5, is DSGVTQTPKHLITATGQRVTLRCSPRSGDLSVYWYQQSLDQGLQFLIQYYNGEERAKGNILERFSAQQFPDLHSELNLSSLELGDSALYFCASSVSPLPPTNQPQHFGDGTRLSIL.

This clonotype was seen at least ten times. The CDR3 carries no conserved terminal phenylalanine or tryptophan, so it likely arises from a read error. The chain has TRBV27 and TRBJ2-7, with D perhaps TRBD1 (8 bases). Trimming left V 0 bases short and J 6 bases short, with 15 bases between. The CDR3 runs 15 residues. The germline V gene encodes CDR1 MNHEY and CDR2 SMNVEV (reference sequence). CDR3 coding DNA: TGTGCCAGCAGTTTATCGACAGGGGAGGGAAGCGAGCAGTACTCC. Protein sequence: CASSLSTGEGSEQYS.

This clonotype showed up just a few times. V gene TRBV3-1 combines with J gene TRBJ2-7; 10 bases line up with TRBD1. V shed 6 bases, J shed 7 bases, and the junction held 18 bases outside the gene matches. The V gene's germline CDR1 is LGHDT and CDR2 YNNKEL (reference sequence). The CDR3 totals 17 residues. CDR3 sequence reads: CASSQLPGTGVFVEQYF. The CDR3 bases are TGTGCCAGCAGTCAACTCCCCGGGACAGGGGTATTTGTGGAGCAGTACTTC.

With regard to this clonotype: It may be a read error: a sequence one base away is much more abundant. The chain joins TRBV28 to TRBJ2-2; a weak D match, TRBD1 (6 bases). The CDR3 has 15 residues. Germline loops: CDR1 MDHEN, CDR2 SYDVKM. The DNA for the CDR3 is TGTGCCAGCAGAAGAACAGGGACCAACACCGGGGAGCTGTGTTTT. Its protein product is CASRRTGTNTGELCF.

This clonotype has a count of ten or more. The chain recombines TRBV12-3 or TRBV12-4 with TRBJ2-7; D gene unclear. The V end lost 5 bases, the J end lost 2 bases, and 10 bases lay between the germline ends. CDR3 length: 13 residues. The CDR3 nucleotides read TGTGCCAGCAGTCCTAAGGGTCCCTACGAGCAGTACTTC. Amino acids: CASSPKGPYEQYF.

This clonotype appeared many times. J is TRBJ2-6 and V is TRBV25-1; D is undetermined. Germline CDR1 is MGHDK and CDR2 is SYGVNS. The CDR3 length is 13 residues. The CDR3 reads CASTLSGANVLTF. Here the CDR3 DNA reads TGTGCTTCAACTCTCTCTGGGGCCAACGTCCTGACTTTC.

This clonotype was detected ten times or more. The rearrangement joins TRBV12-3 or TRBV12-4 to TRBJ1-1, with D perhaps TRBD1 (6 bases). CDR3 length: 15 residues. Deletions cut 4 bases from V and 0 bases from J, with 12 bases between. CDR3: CASSSSSGVNTEAFF. The DNA of the CDR3 is TGTGCCAGCAGTTCCAGTTCAGGGGTGAACACTGAAGCTTTCTTT.

The sample holds many counts of this clonotype. The rearrangement joins TRBV27 to TRBJ1-1, with 8 bases lining up with TRBD1. The CDR3 has 14 amino acids. In germline, CDR1 is MNHEY, CDR2 SMNVEV (reference sequence). Trimming at V came to 2 bases and at J to 7 bases, leaving 6 bases not matched to a gene. The CDR3 nucleotides read TGTGCCAGCAGTTTAGGACAGGGTGGGGGTGAAGCTTTCTTT. It encodes CASSLGQGGGEAFF.

The chain has TRBV12-5 and TRBJ2-7; 7 bases agree with TRBD1. V shed 3 bases and J 4 bases; nucleotides not matched to a gene: 15. Germline V CDR1 and CDR2: LGHNT, FRNRAP. The CDR3 contains 17 residues. CDR3: CASGFTSPETGRYEQYF. The CDR3 DNA follows: TGTGCTAGTGGTTTCACATCCCCCGAGACAGGGCGATACGAGCAGTACTTC.

This clonotype has a count of ten or more. The chain is built from TRBV6-1 and TRBJ2-3; 8 bases match TRBD1. The V segment lost 6 bases and the J segment 6 bases; nucleotides outside the gene matches: 8. Germline V gene lookup returns CDR1 MNHNS and CDR2 SASEGT. This CDR3 is built from 14 residues. The CDR3 protein is CASSPGGAGDTQYF. In DNA, the CDR3 is TGTGCCAGCAGCCCAGGGGGCGCAGGGGATACGCAGTATTTT.

The chain couples TRBV5-1 to TRBJ2-6; D might be TRBD2 (6 bases). Trimming removed 3 bases at V and 4 bases at J, with 14 bases between. Germline-derived CDR1 and CDR2 are SGHRS and YFSETQ. This CDR3 region has 16 residues. CDR3 DNA sequence: TGCGCCAGCAGCTCCGGTGGGGGGAGGGGGGCCAACGTCCTGACTTTC. The encoded protein is CASSSGGGRGANVLTF.

This clonotype appeared many times. The J gene is TRBJ2-5, the V gene TRBV6-1; D may be TRBD1 (6 bases). The CDR3 sequence is 17 residues long. V lost 6 bases, J lost 5 bases, and 25 bases lay in between. Looked up from germline, CDR1 is MNHNS and CDR2 is SASEGT. The CDR3 DNA reads TGTGCCAGCAGAGCCCCTACCCACAGGGAACGTAGCGAGACCCAGTACTTC. As protein: CASRAPTHRERSETQYF.

This clonotype was seen repeatedly, ten times or more. This chain uses TRBV12-3 or TRBV12-4 with TRBJ1-1, with D hard to call. This CDR3 has 15 residues. Trimming left V 4 bases short and J 3 bases short, with 15 bases between. The CDR3 DNA reads TGTGCCAGCAGTTACCCCTTTGGCCGTCACACTGAAGCTTTCTTT. Its translation: CASSYPFGRHTEAFF.

This clonotype was found many times. This chain connects TRBV20-1 to TRBJ1-2; D is undetermined. The CDR3 sequence is 15 residues long. Trimming left V 0 bases short and J 3 bases short, with 14 bases between. The germline gives CDR1 DFQATT, CDR2 SNEGSKA (reference sequence). Here the CDR3 DNA reads TGCAGTGCTAGAGACCTACGGGGAAGGGACTATGGCTACACCTTC. Its protein is CSARDLRGRDYGYTF.

The sample holds a few counts of this clonotype. V and J are TRBV6-1 and TRBJ1-5; possible D gene TRBD1, 5 bases. V gave up 7 bases and J gave up 4 bases, with 14 bases separating them. CDR1 and CDR2 from the germline V gene are MNHNS and SASEGT. The CDR3 contains 14 residues. The chain's CDR3 is CASTPGGENQPQHF. DNA for the CDR3: TGTGCCAGCACCCCCGGGGGGGAGAATCAGCCCCAGCATTTT.

The gene calls are TRBV20-1 and TRBJ1-2, with D unresolved. The CDR3 length is 11 residues. Germline V gene lookup returns CDR1 DFQATT and CDR2 SNEGSKA (reference sequence). The CDR3 region has the DNA TGCCTAGTTGGGCCTAACTATGGCTACACCTTC. Protein: CLVGPNYGYTF.